This is a list of T cell receptor beta chains from one sample in a study of T cell changes during pregnancy in multiple sclerosis. Some clones are missing from TCRdb's copy, which holds only in-frame ones; the method was immunoSEQ multiplex PCR. The repertoire includes over 55,000 clones, 80% to 95% of them detected once, and around 2.5% sits in the top ten. This specimen was peripheral blood, taken in the first trimester of pregnancy. These receptors came from a female donor with multiple sclerosis, enrolled in a pregnancy study. Both conserved end residues are part of each CDR3. D genes are given only for firm matches. Where a row states a size, it is once, few, many or the class of an expanded clone; other rows omit it.

clone size,J gene,D gene,V gene,CDR3 protein,CDR3 DNA
NA,TRBJ2-2,NA,TRBV12-5,CASGLSGSTGELFF,TGTGCTAGTGGTTTGAGTGGGAGCACCGGGGAGCTGTTTTTT
NA,TRBJ2-7,TRBD1,TRBV6-1,CASLSGQGIWYEQYF,TGTGCCAGCCTGTCGGGACAGGGAATTTGGTACGAGCAGTACTTC
once,TRBJ1-5,TRBD1,TRBV19,CASSLQDRPNQPQHF,TGTGCCAGTAGTCTCCAGGACAGGCCCAATCAGCCCCAGCATTTT
NA,TRBJ2-5,TRBD1,TRBV13,CASSNGQGVLETQYF,TGTGCCAGCAGCAATGGACAGGGGGTTTTGGAGACCCAGTACTTC
NA,TRBJ2-3,TRBD1,TRBV11-2,CASRDRGRAGAPDTQYF,TGTGCCAGCAGGGACAGGGGGAGGGCGGGAGCTCCCGATACGCAGTATTTT
NA,TRBJ1-2,TRBD1,TRBV2,CASRLGQGAYGYTF,TGTGCCAGCAGACTTGGACAGGGAGCCTATGGCTACACCTTC
NA,TRBJ2-1,TRBD1,TRBV6-4,CASSLETGSNEQFF,TGTGCCAGCAGTCTGGAGACAGGGAGCAATGAGCAGTTCTTC
once,TRBJ2-1,TRBD2,TRBV28,CASSFSSGRLPFF,TGTGCCAGCAGTTTCTCTAGCGGGAGGCTCCCCTTCTTC
NA,TRBJ2-3,TRBD2,TRBV5-1,CASSSSPSGGTDTQYF,TGCGCCAGCAGCTCATCCCCTAGCGGGGGAACAGATACGCAGTATTTT
NA,TRBJ2-1,TRBD1,TRBV7-6,CASSRTGGSGGNEQFF,TGTGCCAGCAGCCGAACGGGCGGTTCAGGGGGCAATGAGCAGTTCTTC
once,TRBJ1-3,NA,TRBV19,CASKVSTSAGNTIYF,TGTGCCAGTAAGGTATCGACATCGGCTGGAAACACCATATATTTT
NA,TRBJ2-7,TRBD1,TRBV4-2,CASSPTSGTGIYEQYF,TGTGCCAGCAGCCCGACTTCCGGGACAGGGATCTACGAGCAGTACTTC
NA,TRBJ2-7,TRBD2,TRBV15,CATSRLTSGPSYEQYF,TGTGCCACCAGCAGACTTACTAGCGGGCCCTCCTACGAGCAGTACTTC
NA,TRBJ2-2,TRBD2,TRBV7-3,CASSFRLARNTGELFF,TGTGCCAGCAGCTTCCGACTAGCCAGGAACACCGGGGAGCTGTTTTTT
NA,TRBJ2-3,TRBD2,TRBV5-4,CASSLGTSGRAEDTQYF,TGTGCCAGCAGCCTCGGGACTAGCGGGAGGGCAGAAGATACGCAGTATTTT
NA,TRBJ2-7,NA,TRBV29-1,CSVVGAVPYEQYF,TGCAGCGTTGTGGGGGCAGTTCCCTACGAGCAGTACTTC
NA,TRBJ1-1,NA,TRBV4-3,CASSQLAGTEAFF,TGCGCCAGCAGCCAATTAGCGGGGACTGAAGCTTTCTTT
NA,TRBJ2-2,NA,TRBV19,CASSIITAAANTGELFF,TGTGCCAGTAGTATTATAACTGCGGCCGCTAACACCGGGGAGCTGTTTTTT
NA,TRBJ2-1,TRBD2,TRBV30,CACTKKGLAGGDYNEQFF,TGTGCCTGCACCAAGAAGGGACTAGCGGGAGGGGACTACAATGAGCAGTTCTTC
NA,TRBJ2-6,NA,TRBV19,CASSERIPTGANVLTF,TGTGCCAGTAGTGAGAGGATACCTACTGGGGCCAACGTCCTGACTTTC
NA,TRBJ2-2,TRBD2,TRBV28,CASSLPPLAGAGNTGELFF,TGTGCCAGCAGTTTACCCCCCCTAGCGGGAGCCGGGAACACCGGGGAGCTGTTTTTT
NA,TRBJ2-2,NA,TRBV7-2,CASSLVLRRSNTGELFF,TGTGCCAGCAGCTTAGTCCTGCGGAGGTCGAACACCGGGGAGCTGTTTTTT
NA,TRBJ2-1,TRBD1,TRBV5-5,CASSLTGGGYNEQFF,TGTGCCAGCAGCTTGACAGGGGGCGGATACAATGAGCAGTTCTTC
NA,TRBJ1-2,NA,TRBV4-1,CASSQADRAYGYTF,TGCGCCAGCAGCCAAGCCGACAGAGCCTATGGCTACACCTTC
once,TRBJ1-1,TRBD1,TRBV5-1,CASSLSGTGYGTEAFF,TGCGCCAGCAGCCTTTCCGGGACAGGGTACGGCACTGAAGCTTTCTTT
few,TRBJ1-3,TRBD1,TRBV5-1,CASSRTGGNSGNTIYF,TGCGCCAGCAGCCGGACAGGGGGTAACTCTGGAAACACCATATATTTT
NA,TRBJ2-1,TRBD2,TRBV10-3,CAISPGLAGMRVYNEQFF,TGTGCCATCAGTCCGGGACTAGCGGGTATGAGAGTCTACAATGAGCAGTTCTTC
NA,TRBJ1-1,TRBD1,TRBV29-1,CSVEEQGKNTEAFF,TGCAGCGTTGAGGAACAGGGGAAAAACACTGAAGCTTTCTTT
NA,TRBJ1-4,TRBD1,TRBV11-2,CASSSGTGEEKLFF,TGTGCCAGCAGCTCGGGGACAGGGGAAGAAAAACTGTTTTTT